These 4 T cell receptor beta chains originate from one sample sequenced in a study of blood T cell repertoires in COVID-19 (dated by TCRdb to about 2020). The library was prepared using the immunoSEQ multiplex PCR assay. The clones in this table, taken by TCRdb from immuneACCESS, are in-frame only. Not every clone is retained; where verified, under half of the shortfall comes from an unresolved V gene, and the cause of the rest is unknown. The sample table records about 100,000 clones; around nine tenths of these occur just once. The top ten clones comprise around 6% of the sample. Sequencing was performed on peripheral blood. These receptor sequences come from a human donor in a cohort sampled during active COVID-19.

The rearrangement links TRBV5-1 to TRBJ1-1, with 7 bases identical to TRBD1. J lost 8 bases, V lost 5 bases, and 12 bases had no gene match. Germline CDR1 SGHRS, CDR2 YFSETQ. This CDR3 region has 14 residues. The CDR3, as DNA: TGCGCCAGCAGTCCTCGACAGGGACTGGGGGAAGCTTTCTTT. This encodes CASSPRQGLGEAFF.

This chain joins TRBV18 and TRBJ2-3; D remains ambiguous. With 8 bases removed from V and 1 base from J, the gap between germline ends came to 13 bases. The CDR3 loop spans 14 amino acids. CDR1 KGHSH and CDR2 LQKENI come from the germline V gene. CDR3 amino acids: CASRPSGGTDTQYF. CDR3 sequence (DNA): TGTGCCAGCCGACCTAGTGGCGGCACAGATACGCAGTATTTT.

The gene calls are TRBV5-5 and TRBJ1-2; D possibly corresponds to TRBD1 (6 bases). Per the germline V gene, CDR1 is SGHKS and CDR2 is YYEKEE (reference sequence). CDR3 length equals 16 residues. V was trimmed by 3 bases and J by 7 bases, leaving 22 bases between them. The CDR3: CASSSFHVGAPGGYTF. The CDR3 DNA follows: TGTGCCAGCAGCTCCTTTCACGTGGGGGCGCCGGGTGGCTACACCTTC.

The V and J genes are TRBV10-2 and TRBJ2-3, with D perhaps matching TRBD1 (5 bases). This CDR3 region has 15 residues. Germline assignment: CDR1 WSHSY and CDR2 SAAADI. The V end was cut by 9 bases, the J end by 2 bases, with 18 bases between. The CDR3 reads CASTLDRADTDTQYF. CDR3 coding DNA: TGCGCCAGTACCCTCGACAGAGCCGACACAGATACGCAGTATTTT.